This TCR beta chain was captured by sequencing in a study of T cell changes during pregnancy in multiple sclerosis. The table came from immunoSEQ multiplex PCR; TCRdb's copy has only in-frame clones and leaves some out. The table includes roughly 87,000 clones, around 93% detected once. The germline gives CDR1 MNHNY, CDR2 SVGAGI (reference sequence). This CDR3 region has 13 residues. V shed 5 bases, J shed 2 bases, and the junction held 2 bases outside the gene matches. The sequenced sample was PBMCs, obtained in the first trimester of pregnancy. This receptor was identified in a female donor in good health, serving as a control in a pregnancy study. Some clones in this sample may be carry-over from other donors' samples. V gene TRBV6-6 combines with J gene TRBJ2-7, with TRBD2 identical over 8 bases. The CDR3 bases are TGTGCCAGCAGTAGCGGGGGTACCTACGAGCAGTACTTC. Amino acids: CASSSGGTYEQYF.